The 23 T cell receptor beta chains reported below all come from one sample, sequenced in a study of cytomegalovirus exposure and HLA in healthy donors. A multiplex PCR was run with 60 Vbeta primers and 13 Jbeta primers. Clones were sequenced by immunoSEQ multiplex PCR, and TCRdb holds only the in-frame ones, with some missing. In total, the table holds around 100,000 clones. Sequenced sample: PBMCs. These receptors all come from a woman under 40 in good health and CMV-seronegative.

The chain employs TRBV29-1 and TRBJ1-1; D remains unclear. Germline lookup yields CDR1 SQVTM and CDR2 ANQGSEA. The CDR3 length is 13 residues. Trimming took off 0 bases at V and 2 bases at J, with 7 bases between the two ends. The CDR3 region has the DNA TGCAGCGTTGAAGAGACACAAAACACTGAAGCTTTCTTT. Its protein product is CSVEETQNTEAFF.

Remarks on this clone: The same CDR3 can be traced to other DNA sequences in this sample. The chain is built from TRBV7-9 and TRBJ1-2; 7 bases align to TRBD1. The germline V gene encodes CDR1 SEHNR and CDR2 FQNEAQ (reference sequence). The CDR3 is 14 amino acids. With 1 base clipped from V and 5 bases from J, the junction kept 4 bases outside the gene matches. The CDR3 DNA reads as TGTGCCAGCAGCTTAGAAGGGGGCGGATATGGCTACACCTTC. It codes for CASSLEGGGYGYTF. Variable domain in full (rest from reference TRBV7-9 and TRBJ1-2): DTGVSQNPRHKITKRGQNVTFRCDPISEHNRLYWYRQTLGQGPEFLTYFQNEAQLEKSRLLSDRFSAERPKGSFSTLEIQRTEQGDSAMYLCASSLEGGGYGYTFGSGTRLTVV.

The chain uses TRBV15 and TRBJ2-2, with 9 bases identical to TRBD1. Germline trimming cut 3 bases from V and 3 bases from J; bases unmatched to any gene: 2. Germline assignment: CDR1 LNHNV and CDR2 YYDKDF (reference sequence). The CDR3 sequence is 15 residues long. The CDR3 sequence: CATSRGQGYTGELFF. CDR3 nucleotides: TGTGCCACCAGCAGGGGACAGGGCTACACCGGGGAGCTGTTTTTT. Full variable domain (remainder filled in from reference TRBV15 and TRBJ2-2): DAMVIQNPRYQVTQFGKPVTLSCSQTLNHNVMYWYQQKSSQAPKLLFHYYDKDFNNEADTPDNFQSRRPNTSFCFLDIRSPGLGDTAMYLCATSRGQGYTGELFFGEGSRLTVL.

The chain employs TRBV7-3 and TRBJ2-5, with TRBD2 identical over 13 bases. J was trimmed by 3 bases and V by 1 base; bases with no gene match: 5. This CDR3 spans 17 amino acids. Germline values: CDR1 SGHTA, CDR2 FQGTGA. CDR3 region: CASSLRLTSGGEETQYF. The CDR3 DNA reads as TGTGCCAGCAGCTTAAGGCTAACTAGCGGGGGGGAAGAGACCCAGTACTTC.

This sequence joins TRBV7-8 and TRBJ2-2; 7 bases fit TRBD2. V dropped 7 bases and J dropped 4; count of bases not matched to a gene: 6. CDR1 is SGHVS and CDR2 is FQNEAQ in the germline V gene. This CDR3 spans 14 amino acids. In DNA, the CDR3 is TGTGCCAGCACCGTGGGGAGGGGCACCGGGGAGCTGTTTTTT. Protein: CASTVGRGTGELFF. Supplemented by reference TRBV7-8 and TRBJ2-2, the full variable domain reads GAGVSQSPRYKVAKRGQDVALRCDPISGHVSLFWYQQALGQGPEFLTYFQNEAQLDKSGLPSDRFFAERPEGSVSTLKIQRTQQEDSAVYLCASTVGRGTGELFFGEGSRLTVL.

This chain links TRBV7-9 with TRBJ1-1; D is uncertain. CDR1 SEHNR and CDR2 FQNEAQ come from the germline V gene (reference sequence). This CDR3 spans 13 amino acids. Trimming took 5 bases from V and 0 from J, leaving 7 bases between them. For the CDR3, the DNA is TGTGCCAGCAGCCCCCCGTTGAACACTGAAGCTTTCTTT. It codes for CASSPPLNTEAFF.

This chain joins TRBV9 and TRBJ2-1; tentatively, D is TRBD2 (5 bases). The V gene lost 5 bases and the J gene lost 4 bases, with 10 bases spanning the gap. In germline, CDR1 is SGDLS, CDR2 YYNGEE. The CDR3 contains 13 residues. In DNA form, the CDR3 reads TGTGCCAGCAGGGGAGTAGGGTACAATGAGCAGTTCTTC. It is translated as CASRGVGYNEQFF. Looking up the rest from reference TRBV9 and TRBJ2-1 gives the full variable domain: DSGVTQTPKHLITATGQRVTLRCSPRSGDLSVYWYQQSLDQGLQFLIQYYNGEERAKGNILERFSAQQFPDLHSELNLSSLELGDSALYFCASRGVGYNEQFFGPGTRLTVL.

V gene TRBV19 combines with J gene TRBJ2-2, with TRBD1 matching over 7 bases. The CDR3 runs to 14 residues. Germline loops: CDR1 LNHDA, CDR2 SQIVND (reference sequence). The J segment lost 3 bases and the V segment lost 5 bases, leaving 3 bases of the junction unmatched. DNA for the CDR3: TGTGCCAGTAGTTTTACAGGGGACACCGGGGAGCTGTTTTTT. Translated, it gives CASSFTGDTGELFF.

The chain joins TRBV9 to TRBJ2-3; 7 bases align to TRBD2. V lost 3 bases to trimming and J lost 0 bases; unmatched junction nucleotides: 4. The CDR3 sequence is 15 residues long. Germline CDR1 is SGDLS and CDR2 is YYNGEE. Here the CDR3 DNA reads TGTGCCAGCAGCGCCTGGACTAGTAGCACAGATACGCAGTATTTT. As protein: CASSAWTSSTDTQYF.

This chain links TRBV10-3 with TRBJ1-5; D gene unclear. The V and J ends lost 2 bases and 7 bases respectively, with 12 bases between them. The CDR3 covers 14 residues. Germline CDR1 is ENHRY and CDR2 is SYGVKD. Here the CDR3 reads CAISETRMEQPQHF. CDR3 sequence (DNA): TGTGCCATCAGTGAGACCCGCATGGAGCAGCCCCAGCATTTT.

The chain couples TRBV5-1 to TRBJ1-1, with D possibly TRBD1 on 5 matching bases. Germline V gene lookup returns CDR1 SGHRS and CDR2 YFSETQ. Trimming pared 0 bases from V and 3 bases from J, leaving 9 bases between. The CDR3 has 14 amino acids. The CDR3 DNA reads TGCGCCAGCAGCTTGGTACCGGGGGACACTGAAGCTTTCTTT. Its protein is CASSLVPGDTEAFF.

The chain couples TRBV2 to TRBJ1-3, with D possibly being TRBD1 (6 bases). In germline, CDR1 is SNHLY, CDR2 FYNNEI. The CDR3 extends over 15 amino acids. V lost 2 bases to trimming and J lost 0 bases, with 8 bases between them. The chain's CDR3 is CASSEWDTSGNTIYF. DNA of the CDR3: TGTGCCAGCAGTGAATGGGACACCTCTGGAAACACCATATATTTT.

The chain combines TRBV7-9 with TRBJ2-1, with D possibly being TRBD1 (9 bases). The CDR3 sequence is 13 residues long. Germline CDR1 and CDR2: SEHNR and FQNEAQ (reference sequence). With 8 bases removed from V and 9 bases from J, the gap between germline ends came to 17 bases. The CDR3 DNA reads TGTGCCAGCCAACAGGGGGCGGGGGGTGAGCAGTTCTTC. This codes for CASQQGAGGEQFF.

The chain employs TRBV5-4 and TRBJ2-1; a possible D gene is TRBD2 (5 bases). The CDR3 contains 16 residues. CDR1 and CDR2 (germline): SGHNT, YYREEE (reference sequence). The V end was cut by 4 bases, the J end by 0 bases, with 14 bases between. The CDR3 region is CASSPGRGSSYNEQFF. The CDR3 nucleotides are TGTGCCAGCAGCCCAGGTCGAGGGAGCTCCTACAATGAGCAGTTCTTC.

The CDR3 DNA sequence: TGCGCCAGCAGCCTCCCCAGACTAGCGGGACACAATGAGCAGTTCTTC. This codes for CASSLPRLAGHNEQFF. The chain combines TRBV4-1 with TRBJ2-1; TRBD2 matches 11 bases. Trimming cost V 4 bases and J 5 bases; bases outside gene matches: 7. CDR1 is MGHRA and CDR2 is YSYEKL in the germline V gene. The CDR3 loop spans 16 amino acids.

The J gene is TRBJ2-2, the V gene TRBV19; D is ambiguous. Between the trimmed V and J ends, which lost 6 bases and 7 bases, there was a span of 9 bases. Germline V gene sequence: CDR1 LNHDA, CDR2 SQIVND (reference sequence). The CDR3 is 12 amino acids. The CDR3 is CASRPGIGELFF. The CDR3, as DNA: TGTGCCAGTAGGCCGGGTATCGGGGAGCTGTTTTTT. The full variable domain, completed using reference TRBV19 and TRBJ2-2, is DGGITQSPKYLFRKEGQNVTLSCEQNLNHDAMYWYRQDPGQGLRLIYYSQIVNDFQKGDIAEGYSVSREKKESFPLTVTSAQKNPTAFYLCASRPGIGELFFGEGSRLTVL.

The CDR3 bases are TGTGCCAGCAGCCAAGGAGTGTCAGGGGTAACGCCCCAGCATTTT. This codes for CASSQGVSGVTPQHF. V and J are TRBV4-2 and TRBJ1-5; tentatively, D is TRBD1 (6 bases). This CDR3 is built from 15 residues. Per the germline V gene, CDR1 is LGHNA and CDR2 is YNFKEQ. Trimming removed 1 base at V and 9 bases at J, with 16 bases between.

The gene calls are TRBV28 and TRBJ2-7; the D is unclear. Trimming pared 4 bases from V and 3 bases from J, leaving 10 bases between. Per the germline V gene, CDR1 is MDHEN and CDR2 is SYDVKM. The CDR3 covers 13 residues. The CDR3 DNA reads TGTGCCAGCAGTTGGGCTTTCCTCTACGAGCAGTACTTC. This sequence encodes CASSWAFLYEQYF.

The chain has TRBV7-9 and TRBJ2-3; 11 nucleotides match TRBD2. With V trimmed by 3 bases and J by 4 bases, 3 bases remained unmatched. CDR1 and CDR2 (germline): SEHNR, FQNEAQ (reference sequence). The length of the CDR3 is 15 residues. The CDR3 sequence is CASSFLAGGPDTQYF. Here the CDR3 DNA reads TGTGCCAGCAGCTTTTTAGCGGGAGGGCCAGATACGCAGTATTTT.

The chain joins TRBV15 to TRBJ2-3; 7 bases map to TRBD2. In germline, CDR1 is LNHNV, CDR2 YYDKDF (reference sequence). Unmatched junction bases numbered 10, after V lost 8 bases and J lost 2 bases. This CDR3 region has 15 residues. CDR3 sequence reads: CATGSGTTTTDTQYF. CDR3 DNA sequence: TGTGCCACCGGGTCCGGGACTACAACCACAGATACGCAGTATTTT.

This chain links TRBV28 with TRBJ2-3; 10 bases line up with TRBD2. Unmatched junction bases numbered 11, after V lost 0 bases and J lost 5 bases. The length of the CDR3 is 18 residues. The V gene's germline CDR1 is MDHEN and CDR2 SYDVKM. CDR3 sequence (DNA): TGTGCCAGCAGTTTATGGCCCCCCAGCGGGGGGGCCGGAGATACGCAGTATTTT. Translation gives CASSLWPPSGGAGDTQYF.

V is TRBV11-2 and J is TRBJ2-3; 11 positions match TRBD2. The germline V gene has CDR1 SGHAT and CDR2 FQNNGV. The V segment lost 6 bases and the J segment 4 bases; nucleotides outside the gene matches: 3. The CDR3 is 14 residues long. The CDR3 reads CASRLAGGPDTQYF. The CDR3, as DNA: TGTGCCAGCAGGCTAGCGGGGGGTCCAGATACGCAGTATTTT.

The chain employs TRBV9 and TRBJ2-7, with 10 nucleotides matching TRBD1. J was trimmed by 6 bases and V by 2 bases; bases with no gene match: 8. Per germline, CDR1 SGDLS and CDR2 YYNGEE. The CDR3 contains 15 residues. The CDR3 DNA sequence: TGTGCCAGCAGCGTTTCCCCGACAGGGGGCGGCGAGCAGTACTTC. This codes for CASSVSPTGGGEQYF.